This TCR beta chain was found in a study of T cell responses to AZD1222 COVID-19 vaccine. Details on this clone: Its cognate antigen is unknown.

Overall study results and limits: None of the repertoires were sampled until the peak T cell response had passed. Females outnumbered males among donors, who were mostly white British; clonal diversity was possibly underestimated. Among AZD1222 vaccinees, only 5 to 7 were seropositive at baseline.

The ends lost 1 base at V and 2 bases at J; junction bases unmatched: 8. Germline V gene sequence: CDR1 SGHTA, CDR2 FQGNSA. CDR3 size: 19 residues. Assay used: immunoSEQ multiplex PCR; TCRdb lists only in-frame clones, some missing. The repertoire holds 40,000 to 50,000 clones, with over 80% as singletons. This TCR was recovered from an adult who received the AZD1222 COVID-19 vaccine. The sample was peripheral blood, taken 28 days after the second AZD1222 dose. This chain uses TRBV7-2 with TRBJ2-3; 14 bases are a match to TRBD2. The CDR3 DNA sequence: TGTGCCAGCAGCTTAGGACTAGCGGGGGGGAACTGGAACACAGATACGCAGTATTTT. It is translated as CASSLGLAGGNWNTDTQYF. Based on the CDR3 plus reference TRBV7-2 and TRBJ2-3, the full variable domain is GAGVSQSPSNKVTEKGKDVELRCDPISGHTALYWYRQSLGQGLEFLIYFQGNSAPDKSGLPSDRFSAERTGGSVSTLTIQRTQQEDSAVYLCASSLGLAGGNWNTDTQYFGPGTRLTVL.